Sequencing of this TCR beta chain was carried out in a study of neurological immune-mediated disorders. The germline V gene encodes CDR1 SGHRS and CDR2 YFSETQ. The CDR3 loop spans 13 amino acids. V was shortened by 6 bases and J by 2 bases, with 10 bases between the two germline ends. cDNA synthesis was performed by 5'RACE with 10-nucleotide random UMIs. From the 5' RACE reads, TCRdb called clonotypes with MiXCR, one entry per CDR3 protein. The sample holds around 46,000 distinct CDR3 sequences, around 4% seen once. There are many counts of this clonotype. This TCR was sampled from a woman aged 60 to 75 with multiple sclerosis. The J gene is TRBJ2-3, the V gene TRBV5-1; D unresolved. Sequenced: PBMCs. Here the CDR3 reads CASKWADTDTQYF. The CDR3 nucleotides read TGCGCCAGCAAGTGGGCGGACACAGATACGCAGTATTTT.